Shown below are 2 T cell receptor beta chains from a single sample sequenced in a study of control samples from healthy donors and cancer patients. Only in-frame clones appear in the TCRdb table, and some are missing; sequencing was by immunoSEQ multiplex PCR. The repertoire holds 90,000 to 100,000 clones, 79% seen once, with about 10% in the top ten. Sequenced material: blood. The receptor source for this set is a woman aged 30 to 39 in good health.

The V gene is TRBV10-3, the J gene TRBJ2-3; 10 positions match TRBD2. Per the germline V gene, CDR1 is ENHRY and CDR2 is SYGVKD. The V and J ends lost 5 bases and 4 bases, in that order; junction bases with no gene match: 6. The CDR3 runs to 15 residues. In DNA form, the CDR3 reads TGTGCCATCAGTTCTAGCGGGGGTAGCCCAGATACGCAGTATTTT. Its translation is CAISSSGGSPDTQYF.

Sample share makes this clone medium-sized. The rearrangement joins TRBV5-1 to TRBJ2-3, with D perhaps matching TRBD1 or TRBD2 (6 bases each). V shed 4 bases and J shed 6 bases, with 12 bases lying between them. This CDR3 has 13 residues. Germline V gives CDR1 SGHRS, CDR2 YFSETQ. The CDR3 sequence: CASSPRGADTQYF. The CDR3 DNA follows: TGCGCCAGCAGCCCAAGGGGGGCTGATACGCAGTATTTT.